This TCR beta chain came from a study of blood T cell repertoires in COVID-19. Some clones are missing from TCRdb's copy, which holds only in-frame ones; the method was immunoSEQ multiplex PCR. The table records 300,000 to 450,000 clones, roughly 86% of them present only once. The CDR3 length is 14 residues. Trimming removed 0 bases at V and 4 bases at J, with 9 bases between. Germline V gene data show CDR1 as MNHNS and CDR2 as SASEGT. This TCR derives from a human donor with acute or convalescent COVID-19. The donor label of this sample is uncertain. The material sequenced was peripheral blood. The chain uses TRBV6-1 and TRBJ1-1; D is undetermined. The CDR3 protein is CASSEAGGSTEAFF. DNA for the CDR3: TGTGCCAGCAGTGAAGCGGGAGGTAGCACTGAAGCTTTCTTT.